A selection of T cell receptor beta chains follows, all from one sample in a study of shared clonotypes between healthy human individuals. Clones were sequenced by immunoSEQ multiplex PCR, and TCRdb holds only the in-frame ones, with some missing. The sample lists some 300,000 clones; more than 60% were seen once. Sequences were obtained from memory CD4+ T cells sorted from blood. These receptors came from a man aged 25 to 40 in good health. The conserved cysteine and the conserved F or W are not part of the CDR3 here. A D gene is named only where the DNA matches it firmly. Size tells how often a clone was seen (once, few, many) or the class of an expanded clone, and some rows leave it out.

many	TRBV30	.	TRBJ1-1	AWVTQGLEATEAF
.	TRBV18	.	TRBJ2-6	ASSRTDSGANVLT
many	TRBV19	TRBD2	TRBJ2-5	ASSPRLAGETQY
.	TRBV29-1	.	TRBJ2-5	SVRQGQETQY
.	TRBV27	TRBD1	TRBJ1-3	ARRRGSGNTIY
.	TRBV5-8	.	TRBJ1-5	ASSLVADQPQH
.	TRBV27	.	TRBJ1-2	ASSPLGARGYT
.	TRBV7-2	.	TRBJ1-1	ASSILPGTTEAF
few	TRBV6-1	.	TRBJ2-1	ASCRNPSGDNEQF
.	TRBV25-1	.	TRBJ2-7	ASTDPQADSYEQY
once	TRBV5-1	.	TRBJ2-5	ASSSYVRTGWGETQY
.	TRBV29-1	TRBD1	TRBJ1-1	SVRDSEAF
few	TRBV7-9	.	TRBJ1-4	ASSLGTGEKLF
.	TRBV2	TRBD1	TRBJ1-2	ASSENRDRVSFGYT
few	TRBV4-2	TRBD2	TRBJ2-1	ASSQDELAGGREQF
.	TRBV5-6	TRBD2	TRBJ2-7	ASSTRLAAAGQY
.	TRBV7-3	.	TRBJ2-2	ASSLTSTTGELF
few	TRBV11-2	.	TRBJ2-7	ASSSPRGPTYEQY
few	TRBV28	TRBD1	TRBJ1-3	ASSSTGYSGNTIY
.	TRBV28	TRBD1	TRBJ2-5	ASRYSRPGGVETQY
few	TRBV7-8	.	TRBJ1-5	ASRLTGNQPQH
.	TRBV18	TRBD2	TRBJ2-3	ASSLGLAGGSTDTQY
.	TRBV29-1	.	TRBJ2-1	SVVGTTYNEQF
few	TRBV9	TRBD1	TRBJ2-2	ASSVGGQGRYTGELF
.	TRBV11-2	.	TRBJ1-5	ASSRYNQPQH
.	TRBV15	.	TRBJ2-3	ATSNFGGDTDTQY
.	TRBV19	TRBD1	TRBJ2-2	ASTLGQGDTGELF
.	TRBV27	.	TRBJ2-2	ASSLYTGPGAELF
.	TRBV2	TRBD1	TRBJ2-7	ASSLRDRDYEQY